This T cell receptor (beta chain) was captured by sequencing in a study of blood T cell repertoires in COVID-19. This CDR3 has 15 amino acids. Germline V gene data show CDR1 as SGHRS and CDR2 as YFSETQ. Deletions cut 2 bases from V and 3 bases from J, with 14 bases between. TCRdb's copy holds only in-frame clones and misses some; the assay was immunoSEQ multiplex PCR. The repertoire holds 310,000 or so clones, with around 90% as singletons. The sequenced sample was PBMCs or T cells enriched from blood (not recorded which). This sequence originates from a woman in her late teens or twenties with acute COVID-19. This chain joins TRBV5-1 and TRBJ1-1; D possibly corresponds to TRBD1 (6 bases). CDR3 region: CASSLKQGGDTEAFF. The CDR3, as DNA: TGCGCCAGCAGCTTAAAACAGGGTGGCGACACTGAAGCTTTCTTT.